This T cell receptor beta chain was obtained from a study of Ad26.COV2.S vaccination and SARS-CoV-2 variants. Here immunoSEQ multiplex PCR was the method, and the copy in TCRdb shows in-frame clones only, minus some. Found here are about 350,000 clones, 88% of them singletons; the top ten hold 6.4%. The V end lost 6 bases, the J end lost 10 bases, and 13 bases lay between the germline ends. Germline V gene data show CDR1 as SGHTA and CDR2 as FQGNSA. There are 12 residues in the CDR3. Regarding treatment: roughly 20 received Ad26.COV2.S at low or high dose, single or two shots; about 5 received placebo; per-sample allocation not given. Sampling occurred on day 63 after the first vaccine or placebo injection.

This rearrangement joins TRBV7-2 to TRBJ2-1; no clear D gene. The sequencing used peripheral blood, collected in a trial of Ad26.COV2.S vaccine versus placebo. The receptor was derived from a person aged 18-65 years who received the Ad26.COV2.S COVID-19 vaccine or a placebo. CDR3 loop: CASSENAREQFF. CDR3 nucleotide sequence: TGTGCCAGCAGTGAAAACGCCCGGGAGCAGTTCTTC.